The 9 T cell receptor beta chains listed next were all sequenced from one sample in a study of cytomegalovirus exposure and HLA in healthy donors (dated by TCRdb to the late 2010s). Libraries came from the immunoSEQ multiplex PCR assay. TCRdb limited this immuneACCESS table to in-frame rearrangements with V and J called. A share of clones is missing; checked studies link under half to unresolved V genes, and the rest is unexplained. Counted in this sample were approximately 150,000 clones; 85% to 90% of them appeared once. Jointly, the top ten make up more than 1.2% of the sample. Sequencing input: PBMCs. These receptor sequences come from a woman aged 30 to 39 in good health and CMV-seronegative.

J is TRBJ2-1 and V is TRBV4-1, with TRBD1 matching 7 bases. Germline V gene data show CDR1 as MGHRA and CDR2 as YSYEKL. The ends lost 1 base at V and 3 bases at J; junction bases unmatched: 6. The CDR3 is made up of 16 amino acids. The CDR3 bases are TGCGCCAGCAGCCAAGGAACCGGGACAGTCTACAATGAGCAGTTCTTC. Protein product: CASSQGTGTVYNEQFF.

The chain joins TRBV7-9 to TRBJ1-4; D perhaps matches TRBD1 (6 bases). Trimming shortened V by 3 bases and J by 5 bases, and 13 bases separated the two germline ends. This CDR3 spans 15 amino acids. Germline loops: CDR1 SEHNR, CDR2 FQNEAQ (reference sequence). The CDR3 here is CASSFIGGQNEKLFF. CDR3 in DNA: TGTGCCAGCAGCTTTATCGGGGGGCAAAATGAAAAACTGTTTTTT.

J is TRBJ2-2 and V is TRBV29-1; D is possibly TRBD1 (5 bases). This CDR3 spans 13 amino acids. V lost 5 bases to trimming and J lost 6 bases, with 13 bases between them. Per germline, CDR1 SQVTM and CDR2 ANQGSEA. The CDR3 sequence is CSVHIWGAGELFF. CDR3 bases: TGCAGCGTTCATATATGGGGCGCCGGGGAGCTGTTTTTT.

CDR3 in DNA: TGTGCCAGCAGCGCGTCGACAGGTTTTCGCACAGATACGCAGTATTTT. Protein: CASSASTGFRTDTQYF. The chain employs TRBV7-9 and TRBJ2-3; D perhaps matches TRBD1 (6 bases). Trimming pared 5 bases from V and 1 base from J, leaving 16 bases between. Per the germline V gene, CDR1 is SEHNR and CDR2 is FQNEAQ (reference sequence). The CDR3 is 16 amino acids.

At least ten counts were recorded for this clone. The chain is built from TRBV30 and TRBJ1-1; D remains unclear. V shed 3 bases and J shed 0 bases, with 5 bases lying between them. The germline V gene encodes CDR1 GTSNPN and CDR2 SVGIG (reference sequence). The CDR3 is 12 residues long. The chain's CDR3 is CAWREMNTEAFF. In nucleotides, the CDR3 is TGTGCCTGGAGGGAGATGAACACTGAAGCTTTCTTT.

This clone is a singleton in its sample. The chain is built from TRBV7-9 and TRBJ2-1, with 8 bases matching TRBD2. This CDR3 is built from 15 residues. With 5 bases clipped from V and 6 bases from J, the junction kept 9 bases outside the gene matches. From germline, CDR1 is SEHNR and CDR2 FQNEAQ (reference sequence). CDR3: CASSPLLAGGNEQFF. DNA of the CDR3: TGTGCCAGCAGCCCCCTCTTGGCGGGGGGCAATGAGCAGTTCTTC. The whole variable domain, filled in from reference TRBV7-9 and TRBJ2-1, reads DTGVSQNPRHKITKRGQNVTFRCDPISEHNRLYWYRQTLGQGPEFLTYFQNEAQLEKSRLLSDRFSAERPKGSFSTLEIQRTEQGDSAMYLCASSPLLAGGNEQFFGPGTRLTVL.

This clone is a singleton in its sample. This chain links TRBV18 with TRBJ1-4; D perhaps matches TRBD1 (6 bases). Germline CDR1 and CDR2: KGHSH and LQKENI. The length of the CDR3 is 15 residues. Deletions cut 5 bases from V and 5 bases from J, with 15 bases between. CDR3 in amino acids: CASSSQWGLNEKLFF. The CDR3 DNA is TGTGCCAGCTCATCGCAGTGGGGGCTGAATGAAAAACTGTTTTTT. Variable domain in full (rest from reference TRBV18 and TRBJ1-4): NAGVMQNPRHLVRRRGQEARLRCSPMKGHSHVYWYRQLPEEGLKFMVYLQKENIIDESGMPKERFSAEFPKEGPSILRIQQVVRGDSAAYFCASSSQWGLNEKLFFGSGTQLSVL.

As for this clone: Other DNA sequences in this sample translate to the same CDR3. This CDR3 reads CASSLALNTEAFF. As DNA, the CDR3 is TGTGCCAGCAGCTTGGCGTTGAACACTGAAGCTTTCTTT. V gene TRBV5-6 combines with J gene TRBJ1-1; no clear D gene. Germline CDR1 reads SGHDT; CDR2 reads YYEEEE. This CDR3 spans 13 amino acids. V was cut by 0 bases and J by 0 bases, with 3 bases left in between.

The V call is TRBV2, the J call TRBJ1-1; D is uncertain. Germline CDR1 and CDR2: SNHLY and FYNNEI. The CDR3 is made up of 16 amino acids. V lost 3 bases and J 2 bases, leaving 16 bases between the germline ends. CDR3 residues: CASSDRPLGGNTEAFF. In nucleotides, the CDR3 is TGTGCCAGCAGTGACCGACCTTTGGGAGGAAACACTGAAGCTTTCTTT.